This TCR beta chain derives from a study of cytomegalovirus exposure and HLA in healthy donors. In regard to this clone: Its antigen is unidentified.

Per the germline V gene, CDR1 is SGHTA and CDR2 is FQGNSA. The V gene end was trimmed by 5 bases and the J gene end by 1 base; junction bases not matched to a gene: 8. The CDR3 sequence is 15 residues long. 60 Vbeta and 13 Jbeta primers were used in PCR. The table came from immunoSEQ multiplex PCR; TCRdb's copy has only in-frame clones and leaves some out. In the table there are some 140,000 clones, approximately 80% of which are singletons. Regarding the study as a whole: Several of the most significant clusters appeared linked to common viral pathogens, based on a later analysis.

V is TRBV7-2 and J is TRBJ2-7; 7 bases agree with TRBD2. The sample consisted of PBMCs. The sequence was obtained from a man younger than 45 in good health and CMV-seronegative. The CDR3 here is CASSPLALASYEQYF. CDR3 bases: TGTGCCAGCAGCCCACTAGCGTTGGCATCCTACGAGCAGTACTTC.